This is a list of T cell receptor beta chains from one sample in a study of cytomegalovirus exposure and HLA in healthy donors. Clones were read by immunoSEQ multiplex PCR, and TCRdb kept only the in-frame ones, dropping some. The table includes fewer than 90,000 clones, around 76% detected once. Sequencing was done on a sample of PBMCs. The origin of the receptors is a man aged 25-45 years in good health and CMV-seropositive. The CDR3 runs from the conserved cysteine through the conserved F or W. The order of the fields is clone size, D gene, V gene, J gene, CDR3 DNA, CDR3 protein. D genes are given only for firm matches. Clone size is not always given. Where it is, it says once, few, many or a class for expanded clones.

>-|TRBD1|TRBV6-1|TRBJ2-2
TGTGCCAGCAGTGGACCGACAGGGACCGGGGAGCTGTTTTTT
CASSGPTGTGELFF
>-|-|TRBV4-1|TRBJ2-5
TGCGCCAGCAGCCAAGATCCCCCGGTAGAGACCCAGTACTTC
CASSQDPPVETQYF
>-|TRBD1|TRBV27|TRBJ2-1
TGTGCCAGCAGGGGGGACAGTGAGTACAATGAGCAGTTCTTC
CASRGDSEYNEQFF
>-|-|TRBV28|TRBJ1-1
TGTGCCAGCAGGACTTCGATGGAAGAGAACACTGAAGCTTTCTTT
CASRTSMEENTEAFF
>-|TRBD2|TRBV7-9|TRBJ2-7
TGTGCCAGCAGCCCAAGTACCACGCTAACTAGCGGAGGGTACGAGCAGTACTTC
CASSPSTTLTSGGYEQYF
>-|TRBD1|TRBV6-5|TRBJ1-4
TGTGCCAGCAGTTCTCGGACAGGTGGAGTCAAACTGTTTTTT
CASSSRTGGVKLFF
>-|TRBD1|TRBV28|TRBJ2-4
TGTGCCAGCAGGCGCAGGGGGTTAGCCAAAAACATTCAGTACTTC
CASRRRGLAKNIQYF
>few|TRBD1|TRBV28|TRBJ1-4
TGTGCCAGCAGCCTCCTACGAGACAGGGTCGAATTT
CASSLLRDRVEF
>-|-|TRBV5-1|TRBJ1-1
TGCGCCAGCAGCTTACAGGGTGACATGAACACTGAAGCTTTCTTT
CASSLQGDMNTEAFF
>-|-|TRBV11-3|TRBJ2-2
TGTGCCAGCAGCTTAGATGGGTGGGCAGAATCAAACACCGGGGAGCTGTTTTTT
CASSLDGWAESNTGELFF
>-|-|TRBV9|TRBJ2-3
TGTGCCAGCAGCGTAGGAGGGCACCTCACAGATACGCAGTATTTT
CASSVGGHLTDTQYF
>-|TRBD2|TRBV7-6|TRBJ2-3
TGTGCCAGCAGCTTAGTCGCTGCGGGGGGGCGGACAGATACGCAGTATTTT
CASSLVAAGGRTDTQYF
>-|TRBD1|TRBV18|TRBJ2-2
TGTGCCAGCTCACCGGGACAGGGGGCCGGGGAGCTGTTTTTT
CASSPGQGAGELFF
>-|TRBD2|TRBV23-1|TRBJ2-1
TGCGCCAGCAGTCAATCGGGACGGCCAAAGTATCTAGCGGGGGGAGTTAATTACAATGAGCAGTTCTTC
CASSQSGRPKYLAGGVNYNEQFF
>few|TRBD1|TRBV14|TRBJ2-7
TGTGCCAGCAGCCGAGACAGGGTCCGCTACGAGCAGTACTTC
CASSRDRVRYEQYF
>-|-|TRBV9|TRBJ2-7
TGTGCCAGCAGCCCCCGGGACACCAACTCCTACGAGCAGTACTTC
CASSPRDTNSYEQYF
>-|TRBD1|TRBV19|TRBJ2-3
TGTGCCAGTAGTATGCGTGGGACAGGGAGCACAGATACGCAGTATTTT
CASSMRGTGSTDTQYF
>-|-|TRBV4-2|TRBJ2-5
TGTGCCAGCAGCGGGGGAGGGGGACAAGAGACCCAGTACTTC
CASSGGGGQETQYF
>-|-|TRBV11-1|TRBJ2-7
TGTGCCAGCAGCTTAGTGGCCGAGCAGTACTTC
CASSLVAEQYF
>-|-|TRBV28|TRBJ1-1
TGTGCCAGCAGTTTTGGGGGGGTGAACACTGAAGCTTTCTTT
CASSFGGVNTEAFF
>-|-|TRBV21-1|TRBJ2-1
TGTGCCAGCAGCAGCGATGAGCAGTTCTTC
CASSSDEQFF
>few|-|TRBV29-1|TRBJ2-3
TGCAGCGTTGAAGCCAGGACATTCTCTAGCACAGATACGCAGTATTTT
CSVEARTFSSTDTQYF
>-|TRBD1|TRBV5-1|TRBJ2-1
TGCGCCAGCAGCTTGGAGGGACAGGGCCGCAATGAGCAGTTCTTC
CASSLEGQGRNEQFF
>few|-|TRBV19|TRBJ1-1
TGTGCCAGTAGTAGCCCAGGGACTCGCATGAACACTGAAGCTTTCTTT
CASSSPGTRMNTEAFF
>once|TRBD1|TRBV5-1|TRBJ2-7
TGCGCCAGCAGCACATGGACAGGGAGCTCCTACGAGCAGTACTTC
CASSTWTGSSYEQYF
>-|TRBD2|TRBV9|TRBJ2-5
TGTGCCAGCAGCGTAGGGGGACTAGCGGGGGAGACCCAGTACTTC
CASSVGGLAGETQYF
>-|-|TRBV7-2|TRBJ1-2
TGTGCCAGCAGCTTAGGGGCGGGAGTCGGAGGCTACACCTTC
CASSLGAGVGGYTF
>-|TRBD1|TRBV10-3|TRBJ2-3
TGTGCCCTGCAACAGGGGCCCACAGATACGCAGTATTTT
CALQQGPTDTQYF
>-|-|TRBV9|TRBJ2-5
TGTGCCAGCAGCGCCATGGAGGGAGTTTTAGAGACCCAGTACTTC
CASSAMEGVLETQYF
>once|-|TRBV19|TRBJ1-2
TGTGCCAGCAAGGGACAAGTCTATGGCTACACCTTC
CASKGQVYGYTF
>-|-|TRBV19|TRBJ2-1
TGTGCCAGTAGCAATTCGCACGTCCAGGGGACCTCCTACAATGAGCAGTTCTTC
CASSNSHVQGTSYNEQFF
>-|-|TRBV10-3|TRBJ1-2
TGTGCCATCAGTCCCGGGGGGGCACTCTATGGCTACACCTTC
CAISPGGALYGYTF
>-|-|TRBV7-3|TRBJ2-3
TGTGCCAGCAGCCCGGGACTGAACACAGATACGCAGTATTTT
CASSPGLNTDTQYF
>-|TRBD1|TRBV4-1|TRBJ1-6
TGCGCCAGCAGCCTAGGTAGTCAGGGGGTGTTACCCCTCCACTTT
CASSLGSQGVLPLHF
>once|TRBD1|TRBV7-3|TRBJ2-6
TGTGCCAGCAGCCCAGGGGGCCAAGGTGGGGCCAACGTCCTGACTTTC
CASSPGGQGGANVLTF
>-|TRBD1|TRBV30|TRBJ1-2
TGTGCCTGGAACCGGGACAGCTTTCACTATGGCTACACCTTC
CAWNRDSFHYGYTF
>-|TRBD1|TRBV27|TRBJ1-5
TGTGCCAGCAGCCGCGGTCAGGGGGCTGGCAATCAGCCCCAGCATTTT
CASSRGQGAGNQPQHF
>few|TRBD1|TRBV5-6|TRBJ2-7
TGTGCCAGCAGCTTGGGGGGACAGGGTTACCACGAGCAGTACTTC
CASSLGGQGYHEQYF
>-|TRBD1|TRBV28|TRBJ2-1
TGTGCCAGCAGTTTATTACAGGGGTTGGACATCAATGAGCAGTTCTTC
CASSLLQGLDINEQFF
>-|-|TRBV25-1|TRBJ2-1
TGTGCCAGCAGTGGGGGACTCGGGGCGGGACCCGTCAATGAGCAGTTCTTC
CASSGGLGAGPVNEQFF
>-|-|TRBV20-1|TRBJ2-1
TGCAGTGCTAGAACGCGTGAGCAGTTCTTC
CSARTREQFF
>few|TRBD1|TRBV5-1|TRBJ1-3
TGCGCCAGCAGCTTGTGGGAGACAGGGCGTCTCACCTCCTCTGGAAACACCATATATTTT
CASSLWETGRLTSSGNTIYF
>once|-|TRBV7-2|TRBJ1-3
TGTGCCAGCAGACTCGGTAACTCTGGAAACACCATATATTTT
CASRLGNSGNTIYF
>-|TRBD2|TRBV30|TRBJ2-5
TGTGCCTGGAGTGTTGGAGGACTAGCGGGGTTTAGTTCACAAGAGACCCAGTACTTC
CAWSVGGLAGFSSQETQYF
>-|TRBD1|TRBV18|TRBJ2-7
TGTGCCAGCTCACCGGGACAGTTTTACGAGCAGTACTTC
CASSPGQFYEQYF
>-|-|TRBV6-6|TRBJ2-7
TGTGCCAGCAGTTTCCGCAGGGGCGAGCAGTACTTC
CASSFRRGEQYF
>-|-|TRBV28|TRBJ1-1
TGTGCCAGCAGGTCCGGCGGGATGAACACTGAAGCTTTCTTT
CASRSGGMNTEAFF
>few|TRBD1|TRBV6-1|TRBJ1-4
TGTGCCAGCAGTGAAGGACAGGGTTTTGAAAAACTGTTTTTT
CASSEGQGFEKLFF
>-|-|TRBV7-2|TRBJ1-4
TGTGCCAGCAGCTTAGCTTCAGGGGCTAATGAAAAACTGTTTTTT
CASSLASGANEKLFF
>-|TRBD2|TRBV4-2|TRBJ2-7
TGTGCCAGCAGCCCAGAGCGGGGGGAAATCTACGAGCAGTACTTC
CASSPERGEIYEQYF
>-|TRBD1|TRBV7-9|TRBJ1-2
TGTGCCAGCAGCCCTGGGGGGACAGTGAAGCTTCCTAACTATGGCTACACCTTC
CASSPGGTVKLPNYGYTF
>few|-|TRBV7-6|TRBJ1-4
TGTGCCAGCAGCGGGGAGGGGCGTCTTGGGGAAAAACTGTTTTTT
CASSGEGRLGEKLFF
>once|TRBD2|TRBV7-9|TRBJ2-3
TGTGCCAGCAGCTTAGCGGCGGGGGGGAGCACAGATACGCAGTATTTT
CASSLAAGGSTDTQYF
>-|-|TRBV6-5|TRBJ2-1
TGTGCCAGCATGAGCTTTAGATCTACCTACAATGAGCAGTTCTTC
CASMSFRSTYNEQFF
>few|TRBD1|TRBV14|TRBJ2-1
TGTGCCAGCAGCCGTAACAGGGGTTTGAGGGACAATGAGCAGTTCTTC
CASSRNRGLRDNEQFF
>few|TRBD2|TRBV4-1|TRBJ2-5
TGCGCCAGCAGCCAAGATGGTTCGCTAGCGGGGGGTTGGTCGAAGACCCAGTACTTC
CASSQDGSLAGGWSKTQYF
>-|TRBD1|TRBV28|TRBJ1-6
TGTGCCAGCAGTTTCCGCACAGGGGGCTCGGGTTCACCCCTCCACTTT
CASSFRTGGSGSPLHF
>-|-|TRBV19|TRBJ1-2
TGTGCCAGTAGTAAAGCAACTCGTATCTATGGCTACACCTTC
CASSKATRIYGYTF
>few|-|TRBV6-5|TRBJ1-2
TGTGCCAGCAGCCCCGGCGGCTCTAGCTATGGCTACACCTTC
CASSPGGSSYGYTF
>-|-|TRBV6-5|TRBJ2-3
TGTGCCGTGGGCAGCAACCCCACAGATACGCAGTATTTT
CAVGSNPTDTQYF